This record looks at one T cell receptor beta chain sequence and its context. The antigen is not known. This sample stems from a study of cytomegalovirus exposure and HLA in healthy donors. CDR1 is KGHSH and CDR2 is LQKENI in the germline V gene. J lost 5 bases, V lost 0 bases, and 2 bases had no gene match. The CDR3 consists of 14 residues. The study ran its PCR with 60 Vbeta and 13 Jbeta primers. Clones were read by immunoSEQ multiplex PCR, and TCRdb kept only the in-frame ones, dropping some. The sample has roughly 140,000 clones; about 75% are singletons. Broader study findings: A link between a missense DCLRE1C variant and TCR beta V- and J-gene trimming emerged from a later analysis. Upon later analysis, HLA-associated TCR beta chains proved more clonally expanded than other, equally common chains.

This TCR came from a male donor in good health and CMV-seronegative. The V gene is TRBV18, the J gene TRBJ2-7; 9 bases line up with TRBD1. Sequencing was carried out using PBMCs. The CDR3 nucleotides are TGTGCCAGCTCACCACCGGGACAGGGCCACGAGCAGTACTTC. Amino acids: CASSPPGQGHEQYF.